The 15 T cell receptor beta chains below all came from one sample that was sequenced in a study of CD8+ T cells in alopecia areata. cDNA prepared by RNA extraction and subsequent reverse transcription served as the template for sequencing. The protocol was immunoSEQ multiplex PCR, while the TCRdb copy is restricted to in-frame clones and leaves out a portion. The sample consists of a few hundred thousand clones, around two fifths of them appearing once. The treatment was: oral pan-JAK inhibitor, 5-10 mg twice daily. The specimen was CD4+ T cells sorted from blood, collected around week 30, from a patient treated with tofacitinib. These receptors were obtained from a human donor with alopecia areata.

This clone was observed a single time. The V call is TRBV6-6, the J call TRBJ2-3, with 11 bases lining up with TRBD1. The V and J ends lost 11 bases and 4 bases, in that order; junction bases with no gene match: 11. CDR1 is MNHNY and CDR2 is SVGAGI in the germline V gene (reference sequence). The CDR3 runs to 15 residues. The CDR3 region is CAATLGQGDSDTQYF. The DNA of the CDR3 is TGTGCCGCCACACTGGGACAGGGGGATTCAGATACGCAGTATTTT.

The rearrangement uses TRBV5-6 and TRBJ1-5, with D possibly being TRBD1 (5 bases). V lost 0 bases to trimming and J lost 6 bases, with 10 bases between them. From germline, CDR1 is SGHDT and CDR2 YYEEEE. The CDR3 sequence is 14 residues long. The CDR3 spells CASSLGGLVQPQHF. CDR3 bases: TGTGCCAGCAGCTTGGGGGGGTTGGTTCAGCCCCAGCATTTT.

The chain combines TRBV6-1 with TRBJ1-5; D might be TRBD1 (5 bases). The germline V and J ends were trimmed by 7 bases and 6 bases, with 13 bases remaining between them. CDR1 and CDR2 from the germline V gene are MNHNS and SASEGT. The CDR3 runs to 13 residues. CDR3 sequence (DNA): TGTGCCAGCACCGAGGGGCACGTTCAGCCCCAGCATTTT. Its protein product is CASTEGHVQPQHF.

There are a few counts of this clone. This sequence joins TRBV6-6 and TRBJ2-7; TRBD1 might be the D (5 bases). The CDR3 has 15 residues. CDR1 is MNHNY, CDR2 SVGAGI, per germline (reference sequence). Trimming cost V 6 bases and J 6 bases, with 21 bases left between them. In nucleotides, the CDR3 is TGTGCCAGCAGACCCCCATCGACAGTCTTTTCCGAGCAGTACTTC. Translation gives CASRPPSTVFSEQYF.

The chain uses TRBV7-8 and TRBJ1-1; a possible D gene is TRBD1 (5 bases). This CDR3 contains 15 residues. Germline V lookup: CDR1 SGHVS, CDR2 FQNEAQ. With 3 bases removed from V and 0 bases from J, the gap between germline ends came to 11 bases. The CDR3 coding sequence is TGTGCCAGCAGCTTCAGCGGGACTGTGAACACTGAAGCTTTCTTT. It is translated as CASSFSGTVNTEAFF. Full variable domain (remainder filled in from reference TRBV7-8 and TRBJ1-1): GAGVSQSPRYKVAKRGQDVALRCDPISGHVSLFWYQQALGQGPEFLTYFQNEAQLDKSGLPSDRFFAERPEGSVSTLKIQRTQQEDSAVYLCASSFSGTVNTEAFFGQGTRLTVV.

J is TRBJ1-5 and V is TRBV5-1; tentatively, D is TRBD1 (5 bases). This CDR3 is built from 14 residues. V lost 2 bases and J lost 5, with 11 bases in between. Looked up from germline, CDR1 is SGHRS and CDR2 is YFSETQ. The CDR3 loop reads CASSFQGGDQPQHF. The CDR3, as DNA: TGCGCCAGCAGCTTCCAGGGTGGGGATCAGCCCCAGCATTTT.

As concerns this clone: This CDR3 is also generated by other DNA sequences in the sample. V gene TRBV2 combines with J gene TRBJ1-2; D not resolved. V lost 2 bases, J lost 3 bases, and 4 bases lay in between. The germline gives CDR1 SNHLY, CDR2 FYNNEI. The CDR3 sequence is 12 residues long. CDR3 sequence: CASSEQDYGYTF. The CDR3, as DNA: TGTGCCAGCAGTGAACAGGACTATGGCTACACCTTC.

The CDR3 nucleotides are TGTGCCAGCAGCCGCAGTCCAACTAATGAAAAACTGTTTTTT. Its protein is CASSRSPTNEKLFF. The V and J genes are TRBV5-6 and TRBJ1-4, with D uncertain. CDR1 and CDR2 from the germline V gene are SGHDT and YYEEEE. The CDR3 has 14 amino acids. V lost 4 bases to trimming and J lost 0 bases, with 7 bases between them.

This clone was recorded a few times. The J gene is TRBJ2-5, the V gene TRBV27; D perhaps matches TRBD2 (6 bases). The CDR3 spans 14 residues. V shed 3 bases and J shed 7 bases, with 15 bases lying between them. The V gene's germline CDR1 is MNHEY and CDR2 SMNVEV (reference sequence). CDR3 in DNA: TGTGCCAGCAGTTTGAGCCAGGGAGGTCGGACCCAGTACTTC. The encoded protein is CASSLSQGGRTQYF.

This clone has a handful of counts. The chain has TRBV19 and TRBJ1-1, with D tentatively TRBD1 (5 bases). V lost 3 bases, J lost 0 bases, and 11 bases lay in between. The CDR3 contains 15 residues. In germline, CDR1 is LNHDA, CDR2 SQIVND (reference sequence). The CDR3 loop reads CASSIAAGMNTEAFF. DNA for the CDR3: TGTGCCAGTAGTATCGCCGCAGGGATGAACACTGAAGCTTTCTTT.

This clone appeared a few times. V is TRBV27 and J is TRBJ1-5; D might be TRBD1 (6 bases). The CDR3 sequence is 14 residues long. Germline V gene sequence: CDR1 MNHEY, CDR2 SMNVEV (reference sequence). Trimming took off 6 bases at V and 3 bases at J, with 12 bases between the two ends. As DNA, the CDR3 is TGTGCCAGCAGCCGGACAGTACTCAATCAGCCCCAGCATTTT. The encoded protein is CASSRTVLNQPQHF.

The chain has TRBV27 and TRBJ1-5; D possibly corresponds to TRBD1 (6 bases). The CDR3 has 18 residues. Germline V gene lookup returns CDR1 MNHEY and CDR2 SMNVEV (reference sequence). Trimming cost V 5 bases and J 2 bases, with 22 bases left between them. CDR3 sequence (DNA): TGTGCCAGCAGTCTTAGAGGGGGGGCGCGCAGCGGCAATCAGCCCCAGCATTTT. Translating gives CASSLRGGARSGNQPQHF.

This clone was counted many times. CDR3 amino acids: CASSLSDRDGGTF. Written as DNA, the CDR3 is TGTGCCAGCAGCTTGAGTGATCGGGACGGCGGAACCTTC. The gene calls are TRBV5-6 and TRBJ1-2, with a weak D call TRBD1 (5 bases). Trimming removed 1 base from V and 14 bases from J, with 18 bases in between. CDR1 is SGHDT, CDR2 YYEEEE, per germline. The CDR3 extends over 13 amino acids.

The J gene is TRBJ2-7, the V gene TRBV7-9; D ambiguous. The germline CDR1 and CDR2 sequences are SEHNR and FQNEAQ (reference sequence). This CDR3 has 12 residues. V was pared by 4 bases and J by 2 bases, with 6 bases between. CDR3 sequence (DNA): TGTGCCAGCAGCTCCCGAGCCTACGAGCAGTACTTC. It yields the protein CASSSRAYEQYF.

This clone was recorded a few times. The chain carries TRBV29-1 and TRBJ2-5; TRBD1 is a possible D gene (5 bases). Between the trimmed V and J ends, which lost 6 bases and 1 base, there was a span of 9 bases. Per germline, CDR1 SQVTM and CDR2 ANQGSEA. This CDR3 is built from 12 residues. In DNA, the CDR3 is TGCAGCGTGAAAGGGGTCCAAGAGACCCAGTACTTC. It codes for CSVKGVQETQYF.